This T cell receptor (beta chain) is from a study of blood T cells in healthy people across ages. This CDR3 contains 15 residues. The germline V gene encodes CDR1 MDHEN and CDR2 SYDVKM. Trimming shortened V by 1 base and J by 2 bases, and 9 bases separated the two germline ends. On this clonotype itself: What it recognizes is unknown.

For the second PCR, which ran for about 6 to 11 cycles, a sample-barcoded 5' primer and a J-beta primer mix were used. In TCRdb, the 5' RACE reads were re-called with MiXCR into one record per CDR3 protein. The data contain some 700,000 distinct CDR3 sequences, 22% of them singletons. Per sample, no less than 5 micrograms of total RNA were extracted. Study-wide findings and caveats: A roughly linear fall in TCR beta diversity per million T cells was seen with increasing age.

The V gene is TRBV28, the J gene TRBJ1-5; D remains unclear. This TCR was sampled from an older man in good health. Input material: blood. The CDR3 sequence: CASSLSYPGNQPQHF. In nucleotides, the CDR3 is TGTGCCAGCAGTTTATCATATCCAGGCAATCAGCCCCAGCATTTT.